This TCR beta chain was identified in a study of cytomegalovirus exposure and HLA in healthy donors. Study outcomes and limitations: Earlier analysis found most TCR beta V segments productive about 90% or about 30% of the time. HLA alleles showed associations with 16,951 TCR beta sequences in a later analysis, at a 0.05 false discovery rate. Later on, a genetic analysis was performed. It linked a missense variant in DCLRE1C with V- and J-gene trimming of TCR beta.

The CDR3 contains 12 residues. The germline V gene encodes CDR1 SGHAT and CDR2 FQNNGV. Trimming shortened V by 1 base and J by 6 bases, and 4 bases separated the two germline ends. PCR used 60 Vbeta primers and 13 Jbeta primers. Profiling relied on immunoSEQ multiplex PCR, and the TCRdb table lists in-frame clones only, not all of them. The repertoire holds around 61,000 clones, with approximately 80% as singletons. Turning to this clone: The antigen remains undetermined.

All donors participated as healthy donors of bone marrow. Sequencing input: PBMCs. The genes are TRBV11-2 and TRBJ2-1; D gene unclear. This TCR came from a man aged 35-49 years in good health and CMV-seronegative. The CDR3 DNA reads as TGTGCCAGCAGCTTAGCGGGCAATGAGCAGTTCTTC. Translated: CASSLAGNEQFF.